These T cell receptor beta chains were read from a single sample in a study of cytomegalovirus exposure and HLA in healthy donors. Repertoires were generated with immunoSEQ multiplex PCR, while TCRdb's copy carries only in-frame clones and drops some. The table lists about 120,000 clones, over 70% of them singletons, with just under 3% in the top ten. Sequenced: PBMCs. These receptors came from a woman aged 40 to 50 in good health and CMV-seropositive. The CDR3 runs from the conserved cysteine through the conserved F or W. The D gene is left open where the match is weak. Rows may omit the clone size; those that give it use once, few, many or a size class.

CDR3aa	CDR3nt	v_gene	abundance	j_gene	d_gene
CASSGDSSSTDTQYF	TGTGCCAGCAGCGGGGACAGCTCTAGCACAGATACGCAGTATTTT	TRBV5-6	.	TRBJ2-3	TRBD1
CAWSVETGVGQPQHF	TGTGCCTGGAGTGTCGAGACAGGGGTCGGGCAGCCCCAGCATTTT	TRBV30	.	TRBJ1-5	TRBD1
CASSTAGEGDYGYTF	TGTGCCAGTAGTACCGCAGGGGAAGGCGACTATGGCTACACCTTC	TRBV19	.	TRBJ1-2	.
CASSRATSGRAETQYF	TGTGCCAGCAGCAGAGCTACTAGCGGGAGGGCCGAGACCCAGTACTTC	TRBV5-4	few	TRBJ2-5	TRBD2
CASSFRGGQYF	TGTGCCAGCAGTTTTCGGGGGGGGCAGTACTTC	TRBV28	.	TRBJ2-7	TRBD2
CSVGLGHSGNTIYF	TGCAGCGTTGGTTTGGGGCACTCTGGAAACACCATATATTTT	TRBV29-1	.	TRBJ1-3	.
CASSLGGDSGTEAFF	TGTGCCAGCAGCTTGGGAGGGGACTCGGGGACTGAAGCTTTCTTT	TRBV5-4	.	TRBJ1-1	.
CASSRRQGFLEQYF	TGTGCCAGCTCCCGGAGACAGGGGTTTTTGGAGCAGTACTTC	TRBV7-9	.	TRBJ2-7	TRBD1
CASSLYGGEGQPQHF	TGCGCCAGCAGCTTGTACGGCGGAGAGGGTCAGCCCCAGCATTTT	TRBV5-1	.	TRBJ1-5	.
CASRGGNQPQHF	TGTGCCAGCAGAGGGGGTAATCAGCCCCAGCATTTT	TRBV27	.	TRBJ1-5	.
CASSEYSGGQFF	TGTGCCAGCAGTGAATATTCGGGTGGGCAGTTCTTC	TRBV25-1	.	TRBJ2-1	.
CASSLYSGRTPYEQYF	TGTGCCAGCAGCTTATATAGCGGGAGAACCCCCTACGAGCAGTACTTC	TRBV7-9	.	TRBJ2-7	TRBD2
CASSIGGIERKAFF	TGTGCCAGTAGTATAGGAGGTATCGAAAGGAAGGCTTTCTTT	TRBV19	once	TRBJ1-1	.
CASSSYPTAPAYEQYF	TGTGCCAGCAGCTCTTACCCAACAGCTCCAGCCTACGAGCAGTACTTC	TRBV7-3	.	TRBJ2-7	.
CASSLRSGRALDGELFF	TGTGCCAGCAGTCTCCGTAGCGGGAGGGCCCTCGACGGGGAGCTGTTTTTT	TRBV27	.	TRBJ2-2	TRBD2
CASTGDRGLSKGYTF	TGTGCCAGCACCGGGGACAGGGGGCTAAGTAAGGGCTACACCTTC	TRBV7-2	.	TRBJ1-2	TRBD1
CASSQDASGDYNEQFF	TGCGCCAGCAGCCAAGATGCTAGCGGGGATTACAATGAGCAGTTCTTC	TRBV4-3	.	TRBJ2-1	TRBD2
CASSLYQGMNTEAFF	TGTGCCAGCAGCTTATATCAGGGGATGAACACTGAAGCTTTCTTT	TRBV7-9	.	TRBJ1-1	.